Below, 10 T cell receptor beta chains from the same sample are listed, as sequenced in a study of CD8+CD57+ T cells in acquired aplastic anemia. The authors sequenced patients whose flow cytometry had shown CD8+CD57+ cell expansion. Researchers used genomic DNA as the template to profile TCR beta VDJ and CDR3. Using its own MiXCR run on the reads, TCRdb lists one record per CDR3 protein. The table lists about 200,000 distinct CDR3 sequences, about 60% of them singletons. Specimen: sorted CD4+, CD8+, or CD8+CD57+ T cells (not recorded which) from PBMCs. All receptors derive from a human donor with aplastic anemia.

This rearrangement joins TRBV19 to TRBJ2-3; D gene ambiguous. Trimming removed 1 base from V and 5 bases from J, with 13 bases in between. This CDR3 region has 15 residues. Germline assignment: CDR1 LNHDA and CDR2 SQIVND (reference sequence). This CDR3 reads CASSIGAGGRDTQYF. The CDR3 bases are TGTGCCAGTAGTATAGGGGCCGGCGGCAGAGATACGCAGTATTTT.

V gene TRBV7-2 combines with J gene TRBJ1-5; D uncertain. V lost 5 bases and J 1 base, leaving 9 bases between the germline ends. CDR3 length: 14 amino acids. CDR1 is SGHTA, CDR2 FQGNSA, per germline. CDR3 in DNA: TGTGCCAGCAGCCGTTACGGCAGCAATCAGCCCCAGCATTTT. Amino acid sequence: CASSRYGSNQPQHF.

The sample holds a few counts of this clonotype. J is TRBJ2-7 and V is TRBV15, with unresolved D. There are 15 residues in the CDR3. Per the germline V gene, CDR1 is LNHNV and CDR2 is YYDKDF (reference sequence). Trimming pared 3 bases from V and 3 bases from J, leaving 15 bases between. CDR3 protein: CATSSPGLTDYEQYF. CDR3 coding DNA: TGTGCCACCAGCAGTCCCGGGCTTACCGACTACGAGCAGTACTTC.

The rearrangement uses TRBV7-9 and TRBJ2-7, with D tentatively TRBD1 or TRBD2 (5 bases each). V lost 5 bases, J lost 2 bases, and 13 bases lay in between. This CDR3 is 14 amino acids long. Germline V gene data show CDR1 as SEHNR and CDR2 as FQNEAQ (reference sequence). CDR3 in amino acids: CASSHWDGPYEQYF. In DNA, the CDR3 is TGTGCCAGCAGCCACTGGGACGGGCCCTACGAGCAGTACTTC.

Regarding this clonotype: The germline gene is not matched at one end of the junction; a read error may be the cause. The V and J genes are TRBV3-1 and TRBJ2-2; 10 bases are a match to TRBD2. Germline lookup yields CDR1 LGHDT and CDR2 YNNKEL (reference sequence). The CDR3 covers 18 residues. CDR3 loop: CTSSQESGGGPIPGELFF. As DNA, the CDR3 is TGTACCAGCAGCCAAGAGAGCGGGGGGGGCCCCATCCCCGGGGAGCTGTTTTTT.

In its sample, this clonotype was seen many times. The rearrangement uses TRBV28 and TRBJ1-5; no definite D call. CDR1 MDHEN and CDR2 SYDVKM come from the germline V gene. V gave up 5 bases and J gave up 3 bases, with 11 bases separating them. This CDR3 is built from 14 residues. This CDR3 reads CASSPEAYNQPQHF. The CDR3 DNA is TGTGCCAGCAGTCCAGAGGCGTACAATCAGCCCCAGCATTTT.

The rearrangement links TRBV19 to TRBJ1-5, with D unclear. V lost 2 bases and J lost 7, with 15 bases in between. Germline V CDR1 and CDR2: LNHDA, SQIVND (reference sequence). The CDR3 is made up of 15 amino acids. The CDR3 here is CASSINGQKIQPQHF. As DNA, the CDR3 is TGTGCCAGTAGTATAAATGGTCAGAAGATCCAGCCCCAGCATTTT.

The CDR3 sequence: CSVEDWREGGEKLFF. The CDR3 DNA reads TGCAGCGTTGAAGATTGGAGGGAAGGCGGTGAAAAACTGTTTTTT. This rearrangement joins TRBV29-1 to TRBJ1-4; D remains ambiguous. This CDR3 contains 15 residues. Trimming took 0 bases from V and 7 from J, leaving 15 bases between them. CDR1 SQVTM and CDR2 ANQGSEA come from the germline V gene.

The chain uses TRBV19 and TRBJ2-7; 8 positions agree with TRBD2. From germline, CDR1 is LNHDA and CDR2 SQIVND (reference sequence). The CDR3 loop spans 14 amino acids. The V and J ends lost 3 bases and 4 bases, in that order; junction bases with no gene match: 5. CDR3 bases: TGTGCCAGTAGTATTGCTAGCGGGTATTACGAGCAGTACTTC. Translating gives CASSIASGYYEQYF.

The rearrangement links TRBV5-5 to TRBJ2-7; 7 positions agree with TRBD2. CDR3 length: 15 residues. V shed 1 base and J 2 bases; nucleotides not matched to a gene: 6. Germline-derived CDR1 and CDR2 are SGHKS and YYEKEE (reference sequence). The CDR3 sequence is CASSLSPGGTYEQYF. CDR3 DNA sequence: TGTGCCAGCAGCTTGAGCCCGGGGGGAACCTACGAGCAGTACTTC.